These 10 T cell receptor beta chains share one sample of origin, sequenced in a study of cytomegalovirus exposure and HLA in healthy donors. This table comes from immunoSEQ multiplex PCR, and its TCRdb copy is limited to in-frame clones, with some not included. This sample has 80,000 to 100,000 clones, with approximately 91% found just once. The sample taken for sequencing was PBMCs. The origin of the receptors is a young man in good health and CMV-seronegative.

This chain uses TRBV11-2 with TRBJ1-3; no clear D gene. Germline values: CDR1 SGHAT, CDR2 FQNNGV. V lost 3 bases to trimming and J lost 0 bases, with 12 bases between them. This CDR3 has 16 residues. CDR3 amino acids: CASSFGFGGSGNTIYF. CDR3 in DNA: TGTGCCAGCAGCTTTGGTTTCGGTGGCTCTGGAAACACCATATATTTT.

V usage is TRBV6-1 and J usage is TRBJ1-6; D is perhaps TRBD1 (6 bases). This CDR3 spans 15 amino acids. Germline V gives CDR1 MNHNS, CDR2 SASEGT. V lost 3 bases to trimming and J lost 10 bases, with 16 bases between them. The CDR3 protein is CASSETLRDTSPLHF. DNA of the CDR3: TGTGCCAGCAGTGAGACACTCCGGGACACATCACCCCTCCACTTT.

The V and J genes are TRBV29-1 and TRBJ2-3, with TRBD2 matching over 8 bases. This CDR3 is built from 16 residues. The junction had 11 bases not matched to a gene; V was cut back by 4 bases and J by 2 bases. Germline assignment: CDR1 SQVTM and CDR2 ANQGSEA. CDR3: CSVVGLASGSTDTQYF. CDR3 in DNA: TGCAGCGTTGTAGGCTTGGCTAGCGGGTCCACAGATACGCAGTATTTT.

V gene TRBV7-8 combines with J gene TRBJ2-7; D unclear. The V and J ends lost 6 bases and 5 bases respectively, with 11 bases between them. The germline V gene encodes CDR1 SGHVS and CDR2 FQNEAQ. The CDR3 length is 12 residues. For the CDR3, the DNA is TGTGCCAGCAGGAACACTATCCACGAGCAGTACTTC. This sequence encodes CASRNTIHEQYF. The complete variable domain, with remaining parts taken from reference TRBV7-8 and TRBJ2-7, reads GAGVSQSPRYKVAKRGQDVALRCDPISGHVSLFWYQQALGQGPEFLTYFQNEAQLDKSGLPSDRFFAERPEGSVSTLKIQRTQQEDSAVYLCASRNTIHEQYFGPGTRLTVT.

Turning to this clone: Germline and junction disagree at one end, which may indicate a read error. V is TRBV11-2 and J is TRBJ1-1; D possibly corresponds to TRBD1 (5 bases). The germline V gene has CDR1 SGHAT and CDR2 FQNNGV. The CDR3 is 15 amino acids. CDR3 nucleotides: TGTGCCAGCAGCCTAGACGGGGGTGCGGGCGCTGAAGCTTTCTTT. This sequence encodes CASSLDGGAGAEAFF.

The CDR3 DNA follows: TGTGCCATCAGCAAAAACAAATCAGGGAATAAAGGATCTGGAAACACCATATATTTT. Translation gives CAISKNKSGNKGSGNTIYF. The chain uses TRBV10-3 and TRBJ1-3; possible D gene TRBD1, 5 bases. There are 19 residues in the CDR3. V gave up 6 bases and J gave up 1 base, with 25 bases separating them. Per the germline V gene, CDR1 is ENHRY and CDR2 is SYGVKD.

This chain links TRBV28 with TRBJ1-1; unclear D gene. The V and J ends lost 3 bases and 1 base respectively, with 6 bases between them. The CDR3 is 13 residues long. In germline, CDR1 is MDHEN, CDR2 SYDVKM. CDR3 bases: TGTGCCAGCAGTTTCGTCGGGAACACTGAAGCTTTCTTT. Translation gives CASSFVGNTEAFF.

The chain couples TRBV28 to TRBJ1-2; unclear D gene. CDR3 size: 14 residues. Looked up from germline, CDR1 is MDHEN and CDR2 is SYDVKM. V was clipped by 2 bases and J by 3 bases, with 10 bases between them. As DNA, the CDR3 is TGTGCCAGCAGTTTAGTTACAGCCGACTATGGCTACACCTTC. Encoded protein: CASSLVTADYGYTF.

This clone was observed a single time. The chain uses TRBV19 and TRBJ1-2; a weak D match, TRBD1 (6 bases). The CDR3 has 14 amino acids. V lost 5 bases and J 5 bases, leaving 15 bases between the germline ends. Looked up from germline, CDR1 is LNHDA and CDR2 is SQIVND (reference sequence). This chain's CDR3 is CASSLQGTQYGYTF. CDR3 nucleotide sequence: TGTGCCAGTAGTCTCCAGGGGACACAATATGGCTACACCTTC.

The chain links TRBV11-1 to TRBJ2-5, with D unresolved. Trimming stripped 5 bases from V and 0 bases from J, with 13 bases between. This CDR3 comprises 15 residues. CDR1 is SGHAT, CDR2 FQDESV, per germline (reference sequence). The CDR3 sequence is CASSRRGEYQETQYF. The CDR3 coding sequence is TGTGCCAGCAGCCGACGAGGAGAGTACCAAGAGACCCAGTACTTC.